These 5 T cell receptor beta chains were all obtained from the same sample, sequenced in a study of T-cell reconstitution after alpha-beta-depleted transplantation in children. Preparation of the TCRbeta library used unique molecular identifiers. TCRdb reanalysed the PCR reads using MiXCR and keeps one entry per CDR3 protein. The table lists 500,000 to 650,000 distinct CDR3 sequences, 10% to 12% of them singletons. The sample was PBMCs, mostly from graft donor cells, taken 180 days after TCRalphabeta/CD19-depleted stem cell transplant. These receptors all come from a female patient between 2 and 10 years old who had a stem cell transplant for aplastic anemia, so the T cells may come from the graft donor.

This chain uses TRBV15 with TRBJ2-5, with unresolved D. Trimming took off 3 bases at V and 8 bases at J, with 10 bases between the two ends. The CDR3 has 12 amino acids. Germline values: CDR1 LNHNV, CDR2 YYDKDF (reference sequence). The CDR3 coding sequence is TGTGCCACCAGCAGGGACCACTTAACCCAGTACTTC. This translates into CATSRDHLTQYF.

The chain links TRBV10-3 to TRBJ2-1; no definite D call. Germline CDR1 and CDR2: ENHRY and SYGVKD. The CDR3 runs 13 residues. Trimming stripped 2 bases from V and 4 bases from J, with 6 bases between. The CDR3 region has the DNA TGTGCCATCAGTGAGGACCTTTACAATGAGCAGTTCTTC. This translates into CAISEDLYNEQFF.

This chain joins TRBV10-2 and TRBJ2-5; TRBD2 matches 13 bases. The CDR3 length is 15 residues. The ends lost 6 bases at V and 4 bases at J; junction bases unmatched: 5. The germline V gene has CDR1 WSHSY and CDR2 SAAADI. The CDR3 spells CASRAGLAGVETQYF. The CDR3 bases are TGCGCCAGCAGAGCCGGACTAGCGGGAGTAGAGACCCAGTACTTC.

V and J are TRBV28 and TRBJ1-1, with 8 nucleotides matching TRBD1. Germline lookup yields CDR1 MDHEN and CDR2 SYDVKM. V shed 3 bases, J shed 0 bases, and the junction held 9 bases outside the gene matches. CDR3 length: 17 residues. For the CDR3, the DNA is TGTGCCAGCAGTTTTCCCGGGACAGGTCTTATGAACACTGAAGCTTTCTTT. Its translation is CASSFPGTGLMNTEAFF.

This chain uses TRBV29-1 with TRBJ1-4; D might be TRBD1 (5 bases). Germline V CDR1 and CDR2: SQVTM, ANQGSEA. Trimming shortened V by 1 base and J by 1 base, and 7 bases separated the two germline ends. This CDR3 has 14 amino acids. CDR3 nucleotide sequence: TGCAGCGTTGAAGGGGGGGAAACTAATGAAAAACTGTTTTTT. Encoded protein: CSVEGGETNEKLFF.